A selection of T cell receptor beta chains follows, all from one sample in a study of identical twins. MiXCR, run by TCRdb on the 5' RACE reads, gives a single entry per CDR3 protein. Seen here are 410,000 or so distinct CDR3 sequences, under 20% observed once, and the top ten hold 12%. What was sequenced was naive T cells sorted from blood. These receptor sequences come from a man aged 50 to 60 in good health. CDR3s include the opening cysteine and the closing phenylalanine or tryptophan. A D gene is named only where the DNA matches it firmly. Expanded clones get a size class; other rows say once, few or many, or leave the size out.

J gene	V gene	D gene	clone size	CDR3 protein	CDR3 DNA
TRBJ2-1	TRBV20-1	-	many	CSARDPLVHLDLEYNEQFF	TGCAGTGCTAGAGATCCCCTAGTGCACCTAGACCTTGAATACAATGAGCAGTTCTTC
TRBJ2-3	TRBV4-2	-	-	CASSQMAGTDTQYF	TGTGCCAGCAGCCAAATGGCGGGCACAGATACGCAGTATTTT
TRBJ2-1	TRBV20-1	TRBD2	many	CSAEPGRLGNEQFF	TGCAGTGCCGAGCCCGGGAGGCTGGGTAATGAGCAGTTCTTC
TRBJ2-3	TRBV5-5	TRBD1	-	CASSWWTGSSTDTQYF	TGTGCCAGCAGCTGGTGGACAGGCTCGAGTACAGATACGCAGTATTTT
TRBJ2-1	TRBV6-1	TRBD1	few	CASSEGQARSEQFF	TGTGCCAGCAGTGAGGGACAGGCCCGCTCTGAGCAGTTCTTC
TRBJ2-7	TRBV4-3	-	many	CASSQDARGYEQYF	TGCGCCAGCAGCCAAGATGCGAGGGGTTACGAGCAGTACTTC
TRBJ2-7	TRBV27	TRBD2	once	CASSQIAGGIYEQYF	TGTGCCAGCAGCCAGATAGCGGGAGGGATCTACGAGCAGTACTTC
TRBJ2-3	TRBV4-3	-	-	CASSQHGARIQWTDTQYF	TGCGCCAGCAGCCAACACGGCGCCAGGATTCAGTGGACAGATACGCAGTATTTT
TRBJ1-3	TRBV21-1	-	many	CASSLSKPGFGNTIYF	TGTGCCAGCAGCTTGAGCAAACCGGGGTTTGGAAACACCATATATTTT
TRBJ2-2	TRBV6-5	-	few	CASSYGSWTGELFF	TGTGCCAGCAGTTACGGGAGTTGGACCGGGGAGCTGTTTTTT
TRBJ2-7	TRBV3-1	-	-	CASSQGNEAEPSYEQYF	TGTGCCAGCAGCCAAGGAAATGAGGCAGAGCCCTCCTACGAGCAGTACTTC
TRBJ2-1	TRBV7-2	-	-	CASSLYDRGARNEQFF	TGTGCCAGCAGCTTGTATGATCGGGGGGCGCGGAATGAGCAGTTCTTC
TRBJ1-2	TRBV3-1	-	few	CASSQAHPGHLYGYTF	TGTGCCAGCAGCCAAGCCCACCCGGGACACCTCTATGGCTACACCTTC
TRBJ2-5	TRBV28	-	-	CASRLDGETQYF	TGTGCCAGCAGACTTGACGGAGAGACCCAGTACTTC
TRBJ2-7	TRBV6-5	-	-	CASSYIRDSYEQYF	TGTGCCAGCAGTTACATAAGGGACTCCTACGAGCAGTACTTC
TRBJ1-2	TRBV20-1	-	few	CSALVARWDGYTF	TGCAGTGCCCTCGTCGCACGGTGGGATGGCTACACCTTC
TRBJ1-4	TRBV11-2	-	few	CATKTLREVEKLFF	TGTGCCACTAAAACGCTCCGGGAGGTGGAAAAACTGTTTTTT
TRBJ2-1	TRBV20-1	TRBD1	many	CSARGTGQGATNEQFF	TGCAGTGCTAGAGGTACTGGACAGGGGGCGACGAATGAGCAGTTCTTC
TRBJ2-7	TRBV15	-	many	CATSRGRTGSYEQYF	TGTGCCACCAGCAGAGGCCGGACCGGGTCCTACGAGCAGTACTTC
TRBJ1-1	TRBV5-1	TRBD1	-	CASSFTGTGNTEAFF	TGCGCCAGCAGCTTTACCGGGACAGGGAACACTGAAGCTTTCTTT
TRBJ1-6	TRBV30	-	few	CAWSVNKFNSPLHF	TGTGCCTGGAGTGTCAACAAGTTTAATTCACCCCTCCACTTT
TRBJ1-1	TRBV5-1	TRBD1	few	CASSKGTANTEAFF	TGCGCCAGCAGCAAAGGGACAGCGAACACTGAAGCTTTCTTT
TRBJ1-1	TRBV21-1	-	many	CASSKARPGQGETGLGNTEAFF	TGTGCCAGCAGCAAAGCGAGACCCGGACAGGGAGAGACAGGGTTAGGGAACACTGAAGCTTTCTTT
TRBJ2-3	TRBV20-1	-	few	CSARDFRGTDTQYF	TGCAGTGCTAGAGATTTTCGCGGCACAGATACGCAGTATTTT
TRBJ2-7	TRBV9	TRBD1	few	CASSPGQGNEQYF	TGTGCCAGCAGCCCCGGACAGGGGAACGAGCAGTACTTC
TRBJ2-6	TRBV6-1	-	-	CASGAGPGANVLTF	TGTGCCAGCGGGGCGGGGCCTGGGGCCAACGTCCTGACTTTC
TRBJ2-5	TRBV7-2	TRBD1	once	CASSRQQGLETQYF	TGTGCCAGCAGCCGACAACAGGGGTTGGAGACCCAGTACTTC
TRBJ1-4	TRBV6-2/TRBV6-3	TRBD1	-	CASGQGMKLFF	TGTGCCAGCGGACAGGGCATGAAACTGTTTTTT
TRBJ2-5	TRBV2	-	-	CASSDWDYRGSQYF	TGTGCCAGCAGTGATTGGGACTACAGGGGGTCCCAGTACTTC
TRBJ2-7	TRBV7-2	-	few	CASSLARDTSFYEQYF	TGTGCCAGCAGCTTAGCCCGGGACACCTCGTTCTACGAGCAGTACTTC
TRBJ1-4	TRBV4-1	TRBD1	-	CASSQQMTGLNEKLFF	TGCGCCAGCAGCCAACAAATGACAGGGCTGAATGAAAAACTGTTTTTT
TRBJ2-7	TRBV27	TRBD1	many	CASSLQGATYEQYF	TGTGCCAGCAGTTTACAGGGGGCTACCTACGAGCAGTACTTC
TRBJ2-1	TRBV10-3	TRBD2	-	CATRYSGVYNEQFF	TGTGCCACAAGGTATAGCGGGGTTTACAATGAGCAGTTCTTC
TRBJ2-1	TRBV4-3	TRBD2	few	CASSQEGSGGGDEQFF	TGCGCCAGCAGCCAAGAGGGTAGCGGGGGGGGCGATGAGCAGTTCTTC
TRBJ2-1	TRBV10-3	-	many	CAISDILTQWDEQFF	TGTGCCATCAGTGACATCTTGACACAGTGGGATGAGCAGTTCTTC
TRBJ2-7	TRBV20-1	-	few	CSSGTQTSYEQYF	TGCAGTAGTGGGACACAAACTTCCTACGAGCAGTACTTC
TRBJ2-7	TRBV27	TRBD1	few	CASSSRTEAGTGGNEQYF	TGTGCCAGCAGTTCAAGGACAGAGGCCGGGACAGGGGGCAACGAGCAGTACTTC
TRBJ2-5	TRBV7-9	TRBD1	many	CASRPDRVDQETQYF	TGTGCCAGCAGGCCGGACAGGGTGGACCAAGAGACCCAGTACTTC
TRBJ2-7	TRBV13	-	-	CASSLGRAQQYF	TGTGCCAGCAGCTTAGGTAGGGCCCAGCAGTACTTC
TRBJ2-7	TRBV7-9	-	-	CASSLAGTFSSYEQYF	TGTGCCAGCAGCTTAGCGGGAACGTTCTCCTCCTACGAGCAGTACTTC
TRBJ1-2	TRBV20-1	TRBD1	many	CSASIRGGQGARGYTF	TGCAGTGCAAGTATTAGGGGCGGACAGGGGGCGCGAGGCTACACCTTC
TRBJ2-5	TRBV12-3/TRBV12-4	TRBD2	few	CASSISGSWETQYF	TGTGCCAGCAGTATTAGCGGGAGCTGGGAGACCCAGTACTTC
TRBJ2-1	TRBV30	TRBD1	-	CAWRNPGGGEQFF	TGTGCCTGGAGGAACCCAGGGGGCGGTGAGCAGTTCTTC
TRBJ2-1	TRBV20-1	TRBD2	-	CSAIEGGVDEQFF	TGCAGTGCTATAGAGGGAGGGGTCGATGAGCAGTTCTTC
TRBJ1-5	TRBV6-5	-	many	CASSYHGGADQPQHF	TGTGCCAGCAGTTACCACGGAGGGGCCGATCAGCCCCAGCATTTT
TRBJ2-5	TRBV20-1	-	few	CSARGADSMVRDQYF	TGCAGTGCCAGAGGGGCGGACTCGATGGTTCGGGACCAGTACTTC